The sequence of this TCR beta chain was determined in a study of blood T cells in healthy people across ages. Germline V gene data show CDR1 as MNHEY and CDR2 as SVGEGT. With 4 bases clipped from V and 5 bases from J, the junction kept 12 bases outside the gene matches. The CDR3 is made up of 17 amino acids. Whole-study findings and limits: A roughly linear fall in TCR beta diversity per million T cells was seen with increasing age.

A remark on this clonotype: The antigen is not known.

Primed by a sample-barcoded 5' primer and a J-beta primer mix, a second PCR proceeded for about 6 to 11 cycles. One entry per CDR3 protein, called by TCRdb with MiXCR from the 5' RACE reads. In the table there are 1.8 million or so distinct CDR3 sequences, 30% to 40% of which are singletons. The sequenced sample was blood. The rearrangement uses TRBV6-2 or TRBV6-3 and TRBJ2-1; 9 bases line up with TRBD1. The TCR was taken from a human donor in good health. The CDR3 DNA sequence: TGTGCCAGCAGTTCCGGGACAGGGTTTTCGAGAAACAATGAGCAGTTCTTC. Amino acid sequence: CASSSGTGFSRNNEQFF.